The present T cell receptor beta chain was sequenced within a study of T-cell memory formation after mild COVID-19. Findings of the study overall: Clones shrinking between day 15 and 85 showed a balanced CD4/CD8 split, and those that grew later tilted toward CD4+. Cross-reactive memory seemingly joined, as some responding clones were found in pre-infection memory.

V lost 6 bases and J lost 1, with 9 bases in between. Germline-derived CDR1 and CDR2 are ENHRY and SYGVKD. This CDR3 has 14 residues. This clonotype has only a few counts. Its antigen is still unknown. TCRdb re-derived calls from the 5' RACE reads in MiXCR, one entry per CDR3 protein. The table shows about 280,000 distinct CDR3 sequences, with around 8% occurring only once. Material: PBMCs or a T cell subset sorted from them (not recorded which). The chain carries TRBV10-3 and TRBJ2-2; D unresolved. The sequence was obtained from a man aged 18 to 29 who had mild COVID-19 (a few samples of this study predate the infection). Cell type and time point are not known. Here the CDR3 reads CAISGAENTGELFF. The CDR3 DNA sequence: TGTGCCATCAGCGGCGCCGAGAACACCGGGGAGCTGTTTTTT.